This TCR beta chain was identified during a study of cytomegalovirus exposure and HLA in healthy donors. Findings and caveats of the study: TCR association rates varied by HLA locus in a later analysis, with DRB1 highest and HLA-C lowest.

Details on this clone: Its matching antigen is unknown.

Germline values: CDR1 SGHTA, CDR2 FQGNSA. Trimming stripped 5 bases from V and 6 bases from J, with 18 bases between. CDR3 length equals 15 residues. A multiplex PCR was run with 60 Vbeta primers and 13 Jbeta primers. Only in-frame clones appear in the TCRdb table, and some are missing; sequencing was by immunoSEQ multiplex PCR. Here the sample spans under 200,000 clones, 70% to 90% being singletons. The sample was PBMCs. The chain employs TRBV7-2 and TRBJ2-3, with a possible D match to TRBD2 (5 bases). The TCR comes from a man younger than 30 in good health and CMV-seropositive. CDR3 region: CASSPSESVADTQYF. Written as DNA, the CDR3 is TGTGCCAGCAGCCCCTCGGAGAGTGTAGCGGATACGCAGTATTTT.